The 9 T cell receptor beta chains presented below share a single source sample, sequenced in a study of OX40 agonist ivuxolimab in advanced cancers. Clones were read by immunoSEQ multiplex PCR, and TCRdb kept only the in-frame ones, dropping some. This sample has some 13,000 clones, with around 76% found just once. This specimen was CD4+ or CD8+ T cells sorted from blood, taken in a trial of the OX40 agonist ivuxolimab. These receptors were taken from an adult with an advanced solid tumor such as melanoma, head and neck, liver or kidney cancer.

The chain couples TRBV4-3 to TRBJ2-7, with D hard to call. Trimming shortened V by 0 bases and J by 5 bases, and 14 bases separated the two germline ends. The CDR3 extends over 15 amino acids. Germline CDR1 LGHNA, CDR2 YSLEER. CDR3 nucleotides: TGCGCCAGCAGCCAAGATCGGGTCGGTAGAAACGAGCAGTACTTC. It codes for CASSQDRVGRNEQYF.

J is TRBJ2-7 and V is TRBV27, with D possibly matching TRBD1 (6 bases). In germline, CDR1 is MNHEY, CDR2 SMNVEV (reference sequence). The V gene lost 4 bases and the J gene lost 1 base, with 17 bases spanning the gap. The CDR3 has 16 residues. CDR3 loop: CASSSPISTGSYEQYF. The CDR3 region has the DNA TGTGCCAGCAGTTCCCCGATCTCCACAGGGTCCTACGAGCAGTACTTC.

The V gene is TRBV25-1, the J gene TRBJ1-2; weak D call: TRBD1 (5 bases). The CDR3 totals 14 residues. The V and J ends lost 6 bases and 3 bases respectively, with 14 bases between them. CDR1 is MGHDK, CDR2 SYGVNS, per germline. This CDR3 is CASSPGPRDYGYTF. The CDR3 bases are TGTGCCAGCAGCCCGGGACCACGGGACTATGGCTACACCTTC.

The rearrangement joins TRBV19 to TRBJ2-6, with TRBD1 matching 9 bases. V was clipped by 7 bases and J by 0 bases; unmatched bases: 7. This CDR3 region has 17 residues. Germline-derived CDR1 and CDR2 are LNHDA and SQIVND (reference sequence). The CDR3 DNA reads as TGTGCCAGTACGACAGGGGGATCGAGCTCTGGGGCCAACGTCCTGACTTTC. The encoded protein is CASTTGGSSSGANVLTF.

In its sample, this clone was seen a few times. The chain combines TRBV6-5 with TRBJ1-4; 7 bases agree with TRBD1. V dropped 0 bases and J dropped 7; count of bases not matched to a gene: 5. From germline, CDR1 is MNHEY and CDR2 SVGAGI. The CDR3 length is 15 residues. This chain's CDR3 is CASSYSSGGSEKLFF. In nucleotides, the CDR3 is TGTGCCAGCAGTTACTCCTCAGGGGGTAGTGAAAAACTGTTTTTT.

The gene calls are TRBV7-2 and TRBJ2-7; TRBD2 matches at 7 bases. This CDR3 is built from 14 residues. Trimming at V came to 1 base and at J to 4 bases, leaving 4 bases not matched to a gene. The germline gives CDR1 SGHTA, CDR2 FQGNSA. As DNA, the CDR3 is TGTGCCAGCAGCTTAGGTCTAGCGGAGTACGAGCAGTACTTC. Its protein is CASSLGLAEYEQYF. Full variable domain (missing parts from reference TRBV7-2 and TRBJ2-7): GAGVSQSPSNKVTEKGKDVELRCDPISGHTALYWYRQSLGQGLEFLIYFQGNSAPDKSGLPSDRFSAERTGGSVSTLTIQRTQQEDSAVYLCASSLGLAEYEQYFGPGTRLTVT.

V gene TRBV4-2 combines with J gene TRBJ1-3; possible D gene TRBD1, 6 bases. V was trimmed by 4 bases and J by 1 base, leaving 8 bases between them. Germline CDR1 is LGHNA and CDR2 is YNFKEQ. The CDR3 is 14 residues long. CDR3 sequence reads: CASSLGGSGNTIYF. DNA of the CDR3: TGTGCCAGCAGCCTAGGGGGTTCTGGAAACACCATATATTTT.

V and J are TRBV5-4 and TRBJ2-2, with D tentatively TRBD2 (5 bases). Germline values: CDR1 SGHNT, CDR2 YYREEE (reference sequence). V lost 0 bases, J lost 3 bases, and 12 bases lay in between. CDR3 length: 16 residues. The CDR3 sequence is CASSLELASYTGELFF. DNA for the CDR3: TGTGCCAGCAGCTTGGAGCTAGCTAGTTACACCGGGGAGCTGTTTTTT.

This clone has more than one count but fewer than ten. This chain joins TRBV29-1 and TRBJ2-4, with TRBD1 matching 7 bases. CDR1 and CDR2 from the germline V gene are SQVTM and ANQGSEA. J was trimmed by 9 bases and V by 5 bases; bases with no gene match: 10. The CDR3 covers 13 residues. The CDR3 coding sequence is TGCAGCGTTATCGGACAGGACCCAGGCATTCAGTACTTC. This codes for CSVIGQDPGIQYF.